The 32 T cell receptor beta chains given below trace back to one sample, sequenced in a study of regulatory T cells in long-lasting Graves disease. Libraries of TCR beta came from iRepertoire HTBI primers plus Arm-PCR of CDR3 regions. TCRdb used MiXCR to reprocess the multiplex PCR reads, holding one entry per CDR3 protein. The data hold about 660,000 distinct CDR3 sequences, with approximately 29% observed a single time. Stated time point: persistent/refractory GD, antithyroid drugs over 5 years with positive TRAb. RNA from PBMCs was the source of the TCR library. Sequenced material: peripheral blood mononuclear cells (PBMCs), taken when the disease was refractory, from a patient treated with antithyroid drugs. The receptors come from a female donor with Graves disease.

The genes are TRBV6-1 and TRBJ2-1; a weak D match, TRBD2 (5 bases). The CDR3 has 15 residues. Germline assignment: CDR1 MNHNS and CDR2 SASEGT. Between the trimmed V and J ends, which lost 2 bases and 7 bases, there was a span of 15 bases. The DNA for the CDR3 is TGTGCCAGCAGTGAACTTGGCGGGCAAGGGAATGAGCAGTTCTTC. Translating gives CASSELGGQGNEQFF.

The table lists this clonotype with a few counts. The rearrangement joins TRBV19 to TRBJ2-7, with D tentatively TRBD1 or TRBD2 (5 bases each). From germline, CDR1 is LNHDA and CDR2 SQIVND (reference sequence). This CDR3 is built from 16 residues. The ends were cut back, 5 bases at V and 0 bases at J, with 17 bases in the middle. CDR3: CASSPTGRSSSYEQYF. In DNA form, the CDR3 reads TGTGCCAGTAGTCCAACGGGACGATCAAGCTCCTACGAGCAGTACTTC.

This clonotype was seen many times. The chain has TRBV12-3 or TRBV12-4 and TRBJ2-5; D unclear. The CDR3 extends over 15 amino acids. V gave up 3 bases and J gave up 0 bases, with 11 bases separating them. The CDR3 DNA sequence: TGTGCCAGCAGTTTCGGTCTCAGTAACCAAGAGACCCAGTACTTC. As protein: CASSFGLSNQETQYF.

This clonotype was found a few times. V usage is TRBV24-1 and J usage is TRBJ1-1; D gene uncertain. The CDR3 totals 12 residues. CDR1 and CDR2 (germline): KGHDR, SFDVKD. Trimming cost V 0 bases and J 10 bases, with 8 bases left between them. In DNA form, the CDR3 reads TGTGCCACCAGTGATTTGGAGGGCCGAGCTTTCTTT. Translation gives CATSDLEGRAFF.

This clonotype has a handful of counts. The chain combines TRBV5-6 with TRBJ1-1; tentatively, D is TRBD1 (5 bases). The CDR3 is 14 amino acids. Germline-derived CDR1 and CDR2 are SGHDT and YYEEEE. Trimming took 0 bases from V and 5 from J, leaving 11 bases between them. CDR3 amino acids: CASSLEARETEAFF. DNA for the CDR3: TGTGCCAGCAGCTTGGAGGCCAGGGAAACTGAAGCTTTCTTT.

The V call is TRBV19, the J call TRBJ2-7; a possible D gene is TRBD1 (6 bases). The V gene's germline CDR1 is LNHDA and CDR2 SQIVND (reference sequence). The CDR3 length is 14 residues. With 4 bases removed from V and 2 bases from J, the gap between germline ends came to 12 bases. The DNA for the CDR3 is TGTGCCAGTAGTACAAACAGGGCCGCCTACGAGCAGTACTTC. Translation: CASSTNRAAYEQYF.

This clonotype appeared a few times. This chain uses TRBV15 with TRBJ1-6; D call uncertain. CDR1 is LNHNV, CDR2 YYDKDF, per germline (reference sequence). This CDR3 is 12 amino acids long. Trimming removed 7 bases from V and 9 bases from J, with 10 bases in between. For the CDR3, the DNA is TGTGCCACCAACATACTTGGTTCACCCCTCCACTTT. Residues: CATNILGSPLHF.

The J gene is TRBJ1-4, the V gene TRBV7-9, with TRBD1 matching over 9 bases. The CDR3 consists of 14 residues. V lost 5 bases, J lost 6 bases, and 4 bases stayed unmatched. Germline V gene sequence: CDR1 SEHNR, CDR2 FQNEAQ (reference sequence). CDR3 residues: CASSHRGRDEKLFF. The CDR3 DNA sequence: TGTGCCAGCAGCCACAGGGGGCGGGATGAAAAACTGTTTTTT.

The rearrangement joins TRBV6-2 or TRBV6-3 to TRBJ2-7; maybe TRBD1 (6 bases). Trimming removed 2 bases at V and 6 bases at J, with 11 bases between. Germline V lookup: CDR1 MNHEY, CDR2 SVGEGT. The CDR3 loop spans 13 amino acids. The CDR3 protein is CASSYPTGIEQYF. The CDR3 region has the DNA TGTGCCAGCAGTTACCCCACAGGGATCGAGCAGTACTTC.

The chain recombines TRBV6-2 or TRBV6-3 with TRBJ2-7, with a weak D call TRBD1 (6 bases). The CDR3 runs to 13 residues. The germline V gene has CDR1 MNHEY and CDR2 SVGEGT. Trimming took off 5 bases at V and 4 bases at J, with 12 bases between the two ends. The CDR3 loop is CASSDPQGYEQYF. In DNA form, the CDR3 reads TGTGCCAGCAGTGACCCACAGGGATACGAGCAGTACTTC.

This clonotype was observed a few times. The J gene is TRBJ1-5, the V gene TRBV29-1; a weak D match, TRBD1 (6 bases). The V gene's germline CDR1 is SQVTM and CDR2 ANQGSEA. The CDR3 is 15 residues long. The V end was cut by 4 bases, the J end by 2 bases, with 15 bases between. CDR3 sequence reads: CSVGGGGAGNQPQHF. The CDR3 DNA reads TGCAGCGTTGGGGGAGGGGGGGCTGGCAATCAGCCCCAGCATTTT.

This clonotype was detected a few times. The chain has TRBV5-1 and TRBJ2-7, with D perhaps TRBD2 (6 bases). CDR1 is SGHRS, CDR2 YFSETQ, per germline. The CDR3 has 15 residues. The V gene lost 4 bases and the J gene lost 2 bases, with 16 bases spanning the gap. The CDR3 here is CASSGSAGRTYEQYF. In DNA, the CDR3 is TGCGCCAGCAGCGGGTCGGCAGGGAGGACCTACGAGCAGTACTTC.

V and J are TRBV5-6 and TRBJ2-7; 10 nucleotides match TRBD2. V lost 0 bases to trimming and J lost 1 base; unmatched junction nucleotides: 4. Germline CDR1 and CDR2: SGHDT and YYEEEE. The CDR3 runs to 16 residues. The CDR3: CASSLGVAGGSYEQYF. The DNA for the CDR3 is TGTGCCAGCAGCTTGGGAGTAGCGGGAGGATCCTACGAGCAGTACTTC.

This clonotype was seen repeatedly, ten times or more. V is TRBV7-8 and J is TRBJ1-5; D gene ambiguous. Germline CDR1 SGHVS, CDR2 FQNEAQ. V lost 1 base and J 0 bases, leaving 7 bases between the germline ends. The CDR3 is 15 residues long. The CDR3 protein is CASSLEGGSNQPQHF. The CDR3 DNA is TGTGCCAGCAGCTTAGAGGGCGGTAGCAATCAGCCCCAGCATTTT. Combining the CDR3 with reference TRBV7-8 and TRBJ1-5 gives the whole variable domain GAGVSQSPRYKVAKRGQDVALRCDPISGHVSLFWYQQALGQGPEFLTYFQNEAQLDKSGLPSDRFFAERPEGSVSTLKIQRTQQEDSAVYLCASSLEGGSNQPQHFGDGTRLSIL.

This clonotype has only a few counts. This chain connects TRBV7-9 to TRBJ1-1; D gene ambiguous. The CDR3 runs to 10 residues. The V gene lost 4 bases and the J gene lost 10 bases, with 7 bases spanning the gap. From germline, CDR1 is SEHNR and CDR2 FQNEAQ (reference sequence). This CDR3 reads CASSSILAFF. CDR3 bases: TGTGCCAGCAGCTCAATATTAGCTTTCTTT.

This chain connects TRBV3-1 to TRBJ1-5; D not certain. V was cut by 5 bases and J by 5 bases, with 10 bases left in between. The germline gives CDR1 LGHDT, CDR2 YNNKEL (reference sequence). The CDR3 consists of 13 residues. The CDR3 region is CASSRANDQPQHF. Written as DNA, the CDR3 is TGTGCCAGCAGCAGGGCAAATGATCAGCCCCAGCATTTT.

This rearrangement joins TRBV7-9 to TRBJ2-7, with 9 bases aligning to TRBD1. The CDR3 sequence is 15 residues long. Germline V gene lookup returns CDR1 SEHNR and CDR2 FQNEAQ (reference sequence). The V and J ends lost 5 bases and 5 bases, in that order; junction bases with no gene match: 10. CDR3 sequence reads: CASSPTGTGSHEQYF. The CDR3 DNA reads as TGTGCCAGCAGCCCGACCGGGACAGGGTCCCACGAGCAGTACTTC.

The J gene is TRBJ2-6, the V gene TRBV5-1, with a tentative D call TRBD1 (6 bases). Looked up from germline, CDR1 is SGHRS and CDR2 is YFSETQ. This CDR3 comprises 15 residues. The germline V and J ends were trimmed by 2 bases and 2 bases, with 8 bases remaining between them. DNA of the CDR3: TGCGCCAGCAGCTTACAGGGAACTGGGGCCAACGTCCTGACTTTC. Its protein product is CASSLQGTGANVLTF. The whole variable domain, filled in from reference TRBV5-1 and TRBJ2-6, reads KAGVTQTPRYLIKTRGQQVTLSCSPISGHRSVSWYQQTPGQGLQFLFEYFSETQRNKGNFPGRFSGRQFSNSRSEMNVSTLELGDSALYLCASSLQGTGANVLTFGAGSRLTVL.

The chain is built from TRBV11-1 and TRBJ2-7, with TRBD2 matching over 13 bases. CDR1 and CDR2 (germline): SGHAT, FQDESV (reference sequence). The CDR3 is made up of 16 amino acids. V gave up 3 bases and J gave up 6 bases; unmatched junction bases: 8. The CDR3 DNA reads as TGTGCCAGCAGCTTTGGGACTAGCGGGACCACCGGCGAGCAGTACTTC. Its translation is CASSFGTSGTTGEQYF. Based on the CDR3 plus reference TRBV11-1 and TRBJ2-7, the full variable domain is EAEVAQSPRYKITEKSQAVAFWCDPISGHATLYWYRQILGQGPELLVQFQDESVVDDSQLPKDRFSAERLKGVDSTLKIQPAELGDSAMYLCASSFGTSGTTGEQYFGPGTRLTVT.

The chain carries TRBV7-9 and TRBJ1-1; D is possibly TRBD1 (6 bases). The CDR3 length is 15 residues. Trimming left V 3 bases short and J 1 base short, with 12 bases between. Germline CDR1 reads SEHNR; CDR2 reads FQNEAQ (reference sequence). The CDR3 is CASSLDGQQNTEAFF. In DNA form, the CDR3 reads TGTGCCAGCAGCTTGGACGGACAGCAGAACACTGAAGCTTTCTTT.

V is TRBV9 and J is TRBJ2-3; D could derive from TRBD1 or TRBD2 (5 bases each). The CDR3 contains 13 residues. The V gene lost 3 bases and the J gene lost 4 bases, with 9 bases spanning the gap. Germline V gene lookup returns CDR1 SGDLS and CDR2 YYNGEE. The DNA for the CDR3 is TGTGCCAGCAGCGGATCGGGGCCAGATACGCAGTATTTT. Encoded protein: CASSGSGPDTQYF.

The gene calls are TRBV6-1 and TRBJ2-7, with 10 bases lining up with TRBD2. V gave up 5 bases and J gave up 4 bases; unmatched junction bases: 8. This CDR3 is 15 amino acids long. Germline V lookup: CDR1 MNHNS, CDR2 SASEGT. CDR3 sequence reads: CASSKPGLALYEQYF. CDR3 coding DNA: TGTGCCAGCAGTAAACCGGGACTAGCGCTTTACGAGCAGTACTTC.

This clonotype was counted a few times. This chain links TRBV19 with TRBJ1-1; 8 positions match TRBD1. Looked up from germline, CDR1 is LNHDA and CDR2 is SQIVND (reference sequence). The CDR3 has 17 amino acids. Trimming took 1 base from V and 5 from J; bases not matched to a gene: 12. The CDR3: CASSIGTGYGRRTEAFF. DNA of the CDR3: TGTGCCAGTAGTATAGGGACAGGGTACGGACGGCGGACTGAAGCTTTCTTT.

The chain couples TRBV19 to TRBJ2-7; no firm D call. This CDR3 has 16 amino acids. The germline CDR1 and CDR2 sequences are LNHDA and SQIVND (reference sequence). Trimming removed 2 bases at V and 6 bases at J, with 20 bases between. CDR3 DNA: TGTGCCAGTAGTATATCTTCGCGGCAGCTGTTGAGCGAGCAGTACTTC. Translating gives CASSISSRQLLSEQYF.

The chain is built from TRBV27 and TRBJ2-7; possibly TRBD1 for D (6 bases). V lost 5 bases and J lost 2, with 13 bases in between. CDR1 is MNHEY, CDR2 SMNVEV, per germline (reference sequence). The CDR3 contains 14 residues. CDR3 in amino acids: CASSARQAPYEQYF. CDR3 sequence (DNA): TGTGCCAGCAGTGCCCGACAGGCCCCCTACGAGCAGTACTTC.

This clonotype has a handful of counts. The gene calls are TRBV29-1 and TRBJ1-2, with 9 bases that match TRBD1. The CDR3 extends over 14 amino acids. V was pared by 3 bases and J by 5 bases, with 7 bases of the junction left unmatched. Germline-derived CDR1 and CDR2 are SQVTM and ANQGSEA. The CDR3 spells CSVEWTGAKYGYTF. The DNA of the CDR3 is TGCAGCGTTGAGTGGACAGGGGCGAAATATGGCTACACCTTC.

This chain uses TRBV6-2 or TRBV6-3 with TRBJ1-2; unclear D gene. Germline V gives CDR1 MNHEY, CDR2 SVGEGT. This CDR3 comprises 15 residues. The germline V and J ends were trimmed by 5 bases and 3 bases, with 16 bases remaining between them. CDR3 residues: CASSAKTWGHYGYTF. For the CDR3, the DNA is TGTGCCAGCAGTGCCAAGACCTGGGGTCACTATGGCTACACCTTC.

This clonotype was counted between two and nine times. CDR3 protein: CASSYAGNRVEDEQYF. The CDR3 DNA reads TGTGCCAGCAGTTACGCAGGAAACAGGGTAGAAGACGAGCAGTACTTC. The chain links TRBV6-5 to TRBJ2-7, with D possibly TRBD1 on 6 matching bases. CDR1 MNHEY and CDR2 SVGAGI come from the germline V gene. The CDR3 covers 16 residues. Deletions cut 2 bases from V and 5 bases from J, with 19 bases between.

This clonotype was observed a single time. The chain is built from TRBV2 and TRBJ2-7; weak D call: TRBD2 (6 bases). Per germline, CDR1 SNHLY and CDR2 FYNNEI. CDR3 size: 16 residues. V gave up 6 bases and J gave up 0 bases, with 18 bases separating them. CDR3 loop: CASSQDEGSGSYEQYF. CDR3 sequence (DNA): TGTGCCAGCAGCCAAGATGAGGGTAGCGGCTCCTACGAGCAGTACTTC.

This clonotype has more than one count but fewer than ten. The chain links TRBV12-3 or TRBV12-4 to TRBJ2-5; 12 bases fit TRBD2. CDR3 size: 16 residues. Losses at the gene ends were 4 bases for V and 4 bases for J; bases not matched to a gene: 7. The DNA for the CDR3 is TGTGCCAGCAGTTCCGGACTAGCGGGACGGATAGAGACCCAGTACTTC. Protein: CASSSGLAGRIETQYF.

The chain is built from TRBV6-1 and TRBJ2-7, with D uncertain. Germline V gene lookup returns CDR1 MNHNS and CDR2 SASEGT. V lost 5 bases to trimming and J lost 3 bases, with 11 bases between them. The CDR3 contains 13 residues. CDR3 region: CASSIAAGYEQYF. The CDR3 bases are TGTGCCAGCAGTATCGCGGCCGGCTACGAGCAGTACTTC.

The chain has TRBV20-1 and TRBJ1-1; no firm D call. The CDR3 runs to 15 residues. Trimming cost V 3 bases and J 7 bases, with 21 bases left between them. CDR1 and CDR2 (germline): DFQATT, SNEGSKA (reference sequence). CDR3 amino acids: CSARANAGVPLEAFF. CDR3 DNA: TGCAGTGCTAGGGCGAACGCCGGCGTTCCGCTTGAAGCTTTCTTT.